The 28 T cell receptor beta chains reported below all come from one sample, sequenced in a study of blood T cell repertoires in COVID-19. The protocol was immunoSEQ multiplex PCR, while the TCRdb copy is restricted to in-frame clones and leaves out a portion. The data show 90,000 to 120,000 clones, approximately 88% seen once. Source material: peripheral blood. Receptors were obtained from a human donor in a cohort sampled during active COVID-19.

This clone has only one observation. The rearrangement links TRBV3-1 (or the pseudogene TRBV3-2) to TRBJ2-3; 8 bases are shared with TRBD2. CDR1 and CDR2 from the germline V gene are LGHDT and YNNKEL (reference sequence). V gave up 2 bases and J gave up 8 bases; unmatched junction bases: 9. The CDR3 has 15 residues. The CDR3 coding sequence is TGTGCCAGCAGCCAAAGTCAGCGGGAGAGGAGTACGCAGTATTTT. Translating gives CASSQSQRERSTQYF.

This clone showed up just a few times. CDR3 nucleotide sequence: TGTGCCAGCTCACCTAAGGGGATTTTGGGGAATCAGCCCCAGCATTTT. This translates into CASSPKGILGNQPQHF. This sequence joins TRBV18 and TRBJ1-5, with D possibly matching TRBD1 (5 bases). This CDR3 comprises 16 residues. Germline V gene sequence: CDR1 KGHSH, CDR2 LQKENI. The V end lost 3 bases, the J end lost 4 bases, and 16 bases lay between the germline ends.

The chain has TRBV5-1 and TRBJ2-1; 10 nucleotides align to TRBD2. Germline CDR1 SGHRS, CDR2 YFSETQ. This CDR3 spans 16 amino acids. After removal of 0 bases from V and 9 bases from J, the junction contained 9 bases not matched to a gene. The CDR3 protein is CASSLASSGSSSEQFF. CDR3 bases: TGCGCCAGCAGCTTGGCGTCTAGCGGGAGCTCGAGTGAGCAGTTCTTC.

The chain has TRBV11-2 and TRBJ2-3, with a weak D call TRBD2 (6 bases). CDR1 SGHAT and CDR2 FQNNGV come from the germline V gene. The length of the CDR3 is 14 residues. The V end lost 1 base, the J end lost 5 bases, and 10 bases lay between the germline ends. In DNA, the CDR3 is TGTGCCAGCAGCTTAGGCGGGATGGTAGATACGCAGTATTTT. Protein: CASSLGGMVDTQYF.

This clone was seen just once. The J gene is TRBJ2-1, the V gene TRBV19; 12 nucleotides match TRBD2. This CDR3 has 19 residues. V was clipped by 6 bases and J by 6 bases; unmatched bases: 18. Germline loops: CDR1 LNHDA, CDR2 SQIVND (reference sequence). The CDR3 bases are TGTGCCAGTAGGGGAAGTTCTGTGGCCGGACTAGCGGGACGCAATGAGCAGTTCTTC. It is translated as CASRGSSVAGLAGRNEQFF.

The chain recombines TRBV6-2 or TRBV6-3 with TRBJ1-5, with 9 positions matching TRBD1. Germline V gene sequence: CDR1 MNHEY, CDR2 SVGEGT. The CDR3 has 15 amino acids. The trim removed 5 bases at V and 6 bases at J, leaving 8 bases unmatched. The DNA for the CDR3 is TGTGCCAGCAGTCCCCTGACAGGGGGGGGTCAGCCCCAGCATTTT. Residues: CASSPLTGGGQPQHF.

This rearrangement joins TRBV20-1 to TRBJ1-5; D remains ambiguous. The germline gives CDR1 DFQATT, CDR2 SNEGSKA (reference sequence). The CDR3 contains 12 residues. Between the trimmed V and J ends, which lost 3 bases and 9 bases, there was a span of 12 bases. DNA of the CDR3: TGCAGTGCTAGTGACGGGTTTGGGCCCCAGCATTTT. Its translation: CSASDGFGPQHF.

The chain joins TRBV11-1 to TRBJ1-2, with 9 bases aligning to TRBD1. The CDR3 runs 15 residues. V trimming: 5 bases; J trimming: 4 bases; junction bases outside the gene matches: 8. Germline values: CDR1 SGHAT, CDR2 FQDESV (reference sequence). CDR3 region: CASSAMGQGSYGYTF. The CDR3 DNA is TGTGCCAGCAGCGCAATGGGACAGGGCTCCTATGGCTACACCTTC. Based on the CDR3 plus reference TRBV11-1 and TRBJ1-2, the full variable domain is EAEVAQSPRYKITEKSQAVAFWCDPISGHATLYWYRQILGQGPELLVQFQDESVVDDSQLPKDRFSAERLKGVDSTLKIQPAELGDSAMYLCASSAMGQGSYGYTFGSGTRLTVV.

This rearrangement joins TRBV6-6 to TRBJ1-5; D remains unclear. The V and J ends lost 2 bases and 4 bases respectively, with 12 bases between them. The CDR3 covers 15 residues. The germline gives CDR1 MNHNY, CDR2 SVGAGI (reference sequence). The CDR3 nucleotides are TGTGCCAGCAGTTACAACCGGGAGTCTAATCAGCCCCAGCATTTT. This translates into CASSYNRESNQPQHF.

The rearrangement joins TRBV5-4 to TRBJ2-5, with D perhaps TRBD1 (5 bases). CDR3 size: 13 residues. V was trimmed by 9 bases and J by 1 base, leaving 13 bases between them. Germline V lookup: CDR1 SGHNT, CDR2 YYREEE (reference sequence). The CDR3 DNA reads as TGTGCCATAATCACAGGAGTCCAAGAGACCCAGTACTTC. The encoded protein is CAIITGVQETQYF.

This clone has a single count. The rearrangement joins TRBV28 to TRBJ2-7; tentatively, D is TRBD1 (5 bases). The V end was cut by 5 bases, the J end by 2 bases, with 13 bases between. This CDR3 contains 14 residues. Germline CDR1 reads MDHEN; CDR2 reads SYDVKM. The CDR3 here is CASSPRQRTYEQYF. The CDR3 DNA sequence: TGTGCCAGCAGTCCCCGACAGCGCACCTACGAGCAGTACTTC.

V usage is TRBV24-1 and J usage is TRBJ1-3, with D unclear. CDR3 length equals 13 residues. Deletions cut 3 bases from V and 4 bases from J, with 6 bases between. In germline, CDR1 is KGHDR, CDR2 SFDVKD. CDR3 DNA sequence: TGTGCCACCAGTGATGACATGGGAAACACCATATATTTT. Translating gives CATSDDMGNTIYF.

The chain couples TRBV5-1 to TRBJ2-1; 12 nucleotides agree with TRBD2. The CDR3 runs 18 residues. CDR1 is SGHRS and CDR2 is YFSETQ in the germline V gene. J lost 7 bases, V lost 0 bases, and 11 bases had no gene match. CDR3 protein: CASSLEPGLAGPKNEQFF. Here the CDR3 DNA reads TGCGCCAGCAGCTTGGAACCCGGACTAGCGGGACCCAAGAATGAGCAGTTCTTC. The variable domain in full, with the rest retrieved from reference TRBV5-1 and TRBJ2-1, is KAGVTQTPRYLIKTRGQQVTLSCSPISGHRSVSWYQQTPGQGLQFLFEYFSETQRNKGNFPGRFSGRQFSNSRSEMNVSTLELGDSALYLCASSLEPGLAGPKNEQFFGPGTRLTVL.

J is TRBJ2-2 and V is TRBV7-2; D possibly corresponds to TRBD2 (6 bases). Germline V CDR1 and CDR2: SGHTA, FQGNSA. CDR3 length equals 16 residues. V was cut by 6 bases and J by 4 bases, with 18 bases left in between. The CDR3 here is CASSSPGLRFTGELFF. CDR3 DNA sequence: TGTGCCAGCAGTTCCCCGGGACTCCGTTTCACCGGGGAGCTGTTTTTT.

The chain carries TRBV3-1 (or the pseudogene TRBV3-2) and TRBJ2-1; a possible D gene is TRBD2 (6 bases). The V end was cut by 1 base, the J end by 8 bases, with 12 bases between. The germline gives CDR1 LGHDT, CDR2 YNNKEL (reference sequence). The CDR3 length is 14 residues. The CDR3 nucleotides are TGTGCCAGCAGCCAAGCGGGGCGGGATTATGAGCAGTTCTTC. As protein: CASSQAGRDYEQFF.

The V call is TRBV5-5, the J call TRBJ1-5; D is unresolved. The CDR3 spans 14 residues. V gave up 4 bases and J gave up 6 bases, with 14 bases separating them. Germline CDR1 is SGHKS and CDR2 is YYEKEE (reference sequence). Here the CDR3 reads CASSRDPGSQPQHF. CDR3 bases: TGTGCCAGCAGCCGGGATCCGGGAAGTCAGCCCCAGCATTTT.

This chain links TRBV10-2 with TRBJ2-7; possible D gene TRBD2, 6 bases. This CDR3 region has 14 residues. CDR1 is WSHSY and CDR2 is SAAADI in the germline V gene. V gave up 6 bases and J gave up 3 bases, with 15 bases separating them. CDR3 residues: CASSPTGSHYEQYV. The CDR3 nucleotides read TGCGCCAGCAGCCCCACCGGGAGCCACTACGAGCAGTACGTC.

Points on this clone: Sequence at one end of the junction differs from germline and may be a read error. In DNA form, the CDR3 reads TGTGCCAGCAGCTTAGGGCCGGGGGACCCTTGGGGGGTCTTC. Its protein product is CASSLGPGDPWGVF. The chain carries TRBV7-8 and TRBJ2-1, with a possible D match to TRBD2 (6 bases). The CDR3 contains 14 residues. Germline V gives CDR1 SGHVS, CDR2 FQNEAQ. Supplemented by reference TRBV7-8 and TRBJ2-1, the full variable domain reads GAGVSQSPRYKVAKRGQDVALRCDPISGHVSLFWYQQALGQGPEFLTYFQNEAQLDKSGLPSDRFFAERPEGSVSTLKIQRTQQEDSAVYLCASSLGPGDPWGVFGPGTRLTVL.

The chain has TRBV6-2 or TRBV6-3 and TRBJ2-3; a possible D gene is TRBD2 (5 bases). CDR3 length: 15 residues. Trimming took 5 bases from V and 2 from J, leaving 14 bases between them. Germline V gene sequence: CDR1 MNHEY, CDR2 SVGEGT. CDR3 DNA sequence: TGTGCCAGCAGTGGCGAGCGGATATTCACAGATACGCAGTATTTT. Translated, it gives CASSGERIFTDTQYF.

CDR3 nucleotide sequence: TGTGCCAGCAGGAGTACAGCTGGAAACACCATATATTTT. Encoded protein: CASRSTAGNTIYF. The chain is built from TRBV12-3 or TRBV12-4 and TRBJ1-3, with D unresolved. The V end was cut by 6 bases, the J end by 2 bases, with 8 bases between. This CDR3 has 13 amino acids.

This sequence joins TRBV7-2 and TRBJ2-2; 7 bases fit TRBD2. Germline values: CDR1 SGHTA, CDR2 FQGNSA. Trimming cost V 3 bases and J 4 bases; bases outside gene matches: 5. CDR3 size: 15 residues. Here the CDR3 reads CASSLGRVATGELFF. For the CDR3, the DNA is TGTGCCAGCAGCTTGGGGAGGGTCGCCACCGGGGAGCTGTTTTTT.

The chain is built from TRBV2 and TRBJ2-4; tentatively, D is TRBD2 (6 bases). Germline V CDR1 and CDR2: SNHLY, FYNNEI. Trimming removed 6 bases from V and 2 bases from J, with 17 bases in between. This CDR3 has 16 residues. The CDR3 DNA reads TGTGCCAGCAGCCCCACCCCCGGAGGGACCAAAAACATTCAGTACTTC. Its translation is CASSPTPGGTKNIQYF.

The chain uses TRBV7-2 and TRBJ1-2, with D maybe TRBD1 (6 bases). V was shortened by 3 bases and J by 8 bases, with 13 bases between the two germline ends. Germline CDR1 is SGHTA and CDR2 is FQGNSA. This CDR3 region has 13 residues. CDR3 sequence reads: CASSFQGRLGYTF. The CDR3 DNA is TGTGCCAGCAGCTTCCAGGGGCGACTCGGCTACACCTTC.

The V call is TRBV5-4, the J call TRBJ2-5, with TRBD2 matching 10 bases. Per germline, CDR1 SGHNT and CDR2 YYREEE (reference sequence). Trimming at V came to 4 bases and at J to 0 bases, leaving 6 bases not matched to a gene. The CDR3 has 16 residues. CDR3 DNA: TGTGCCAGCAGCCCCCGGACTAGCGGTTACCAAGAGACCCAGTACTTC. It codes for CASSPRTSGYQETQYF.

The rearrangement joins TRBV5-1 to TRBJ1-1, with no clear D. The CDR3 loop spans 13 amino acids. Trimming pared 1 base from V and 2 bases from J, leaving 6 bases between. Germline V gives CDR1 SGHRS, CDR2 YFSETQ. The CDR3 DNA sequence: TGCGCCAGCAGCTTGCTGACAAACACTGAAGCTTTCTTT. This codes for CASSLLTNTEAFF. Based on the CDR3 plus reference TRBV5-1 and TRBJ1-1, the full variable domain is KAGVTQTPRYLIKTRGQQVTLSCSPISGHRSVSWYQQTPGQGLQFLFEYFSETQRNKGNFPGRFSGRQFSNSRSEMNVSTLELGDSALYLCASSLLTNTEAFFGQGTRLTVV.

The V and J genes are TRBV7-3 and TRBJ2-7, with unresolved D. Germline assignment: CDR1 SGHTA and CDR2 FQGTGA. V lost 5 bases and J 0 bases, leaving 8 bases between the germline ends. The CDR3 covers 13 residues. The CDR3 DNA is TGTGCCAGCAGCCTAGACCACTCCTACGAGCAGTACTTC. It is translated as CASSLDHSYEQYF.

The chain employs TRBV4-3 and TRBJ2-1; TRBD2 aligns across 7 bases. CDR1 is LGHNA and CDR2 is YSLEER in the germline V gene. J lost 3 bases, V lost 1 base, and 6 bases had no gene match. There are 16 residues in the CDR3. CDR3 DNA: TGCGCCAGCAGCCAAGGTATCGGCGGGAGCTACAATGAGCAGTTCTTC. Translating gives CASSQGIGGSYNEQFF.

This clone was seen only once. The chain links TRBV2 to TRBJ1-1; TRBD1 aligns across 12 bases. This CDR3 comprises 15 residues. CDR1 and CDR2 (germline): SNHLY, FYNNEI. V was pared by 3 bases and J by 8 bases, with 7 bases of the junction left unmatched. Here the CDR3 reads CASSDPPGTGGEAFF. The CDR3 DNA reads as TGTGCCAGCAGTGACCCACCCGGGACAGGGGGCGAAGCTTTCTTT.